This is a list of T cell receptor beta chains from one sample in a study of shared clonotypes between healthy human individuals. The method was immunoSEQ multiplex PCR; TCRdb's version includes in-frame clones alone and lacks a portion of them. The top ten clones hold 0.39% of a sample with 2.3 million or so clones, 85% to 95% of them seen once. Sequencing input: naive CD4+ T cells from PBMCs. The receptors here all came from a man aged 18 to 30 in good health. Some clones in this sample may be carry-over from other donors' samples. The CDR3 runs from the conserved cysteine through the conserved F or W. Fields, in order: V gene, D gene, J gene, clone size, CDR3 protein, CDR3 DNA. A D gene is named only where the DNA matches it firmly. For some rows the clone size is stated as once, few or many, or as a class when expanded; others skip it.

v_call: TRBV7-9
d_call: .
j_call: TRBJ2-7
clone_size: .
cdr3_aa: CASSDGYEQYF
cdr3_nt: TGTGCCAGCAGCGATGGTTACGAGCAGTACTTC

v_call: TRBV5-6
d_call: .
j_call: TRBJ2-3
clone_size: .
cdr3_aa: CASSLDLLSTDTQYF
cdr3_nt: TGTGCCAGCAGCCTAGACCTATTAAGCACAGATACGCAGTATTTT

v_call: TRBV9
d_call: .
j_call: TRBJ1-4
clone_size: .
cdr3_aa: CASSAGTGEKLFF
cdr3_nt: TGTGCCAGCAGCGCTGGGACCGGTGAAAAACTGTTTTTT

v_call: TRBV29-1
d_call: .
j_call: TRBJ1-4
clone_size: .
cdr3_aa: CSVAMSNEKLFF
cdr3_nt: TGCAGCGTTGCCATGTCTAATGAAAAACTGTTTTTT

v_call: TRBV25-1
d_call: .
j_call: TRBJ1-1
clone_size: .
cdr3_aa: CASSEYMNTEAFF
cdr3_nt: TGTGCCAGCAGTGAATACATGAACACTGAAGCTTTCTTT

v_call: TRBV27
d_call: .
j_call: TRBJ2-1
clone_size: .
cdr3_aa: CASTGMTSLRNNEQFF
cdr3_nt: TGTGCCAGCACCGGGATGACTAGTCTCCGTAACAATGAGCAGTTCTTC

v_call: TRBV29-1
d_call: .
j_call: TRBJ1-2
clone_size: .
cdr3_aa: CSVVPLLGVGYTF
cdr3_nt: TGCAGCGTTGTGCCCCTCCTAGGGGTCGGCTACACCTTC

v_call: TRBV11-2
d_call: .
j_call: TRBJ1-2
clone_size: .
cdr3_aa: CASSLQQGEHGYTF
cdr3_nt: TGTGCCAGCAGCTTGCAACAGGGAGAGCATGGCTACACCTTC

v_call: TRBV2
d_call: .
j_call: TRBJ1-2
clone_size: .
cdr3_aa: CASKAGLNYGYTF
cdr3_nt: TGTGCCAGCAAGGCCGGACTAAACTATGGCTACACCTTC

v_call: TRBV6-5
d_call: TRBD2
j_call: TRBJ2-1
clone_size: once
cdr3_aa: CASSYSAAGGPNEQFF
cdr3_nt: TGTGCCAGCAGTTACTCCGCAGCGGGAGGGCCCAATGAGCAGTTCTTC

v_call: TRBV5-4
d_call: .
j_call: TRBJ1-2
clone_size: once
cdr3_aa: CASSLVHFRDTNYGYTF
cdr3_nt: TGTGCCAGCAGCTTGGTTCACTTCCGGGACACCAACTATGGCTACACCTTC

v_call: TRBV6-5
d_call: .
j_call: TRBJ2-1
clone_size: .
cdr3_aa: CASSPQGSYNEQFF
cdr3_nt: TGTGCCAGCAGCCCCCAGGGGTCCTACAATGAGCAGTTCTTC

v_call: TRBV15
d_call: .
j_call: TRBJ2-3
clone_size: .
cdr3_aa: CATSSQKGGYASTDTQYF
cdr3_nt: TGTGCCACCAGCAGTCAAAAAGGAGGTTACGCTAGCACAGATACGCAGTATTTT

v_call: TRBV10-1
d_call: .
j_call: TRBJ2-7
clone_size: .
cdr3_aa: CASSDRTTYEQYF
cdr3_nt: TGCGCCAGCAGTGACAGGACTACCTACGAGCAGTACTTC

v_call: TRBV29-1
d_call: TRBD1
j_call: TRBJ1-2
clone_size: .
cdr3_aa: CSVARGNYGYTF
cdr3_nt: TGCAGCGTGGCCAGGGGGAACTATGGCTACACCTTC

v_call: TRBV7-2
d_call: TRBD2
j_call: TRBJ2-1
clone_size: .
cdr3_aa: CASSVPGLKQFF
cdr3_nt: TGTGCCAGCAGTGTCCCGGGACTAAAGCAGTTCTTC

v_call: TRBV6-6
d_call: TRBD1
j_call: TRBJ1-5
clone_size: .
cdr3_aa: CASSYPRDRDQPQHF
cdr3_nt: TGTGCCAGCAGTTACCCCCGGGACAGAGATCAGCCCCAGCATTTT

v_call: TRBV7-9
d_call: .
j_call: TRBJ1-4
clone_size: .
cdr3_aa: CASTPGATNEKLFF
cdr3_nt: TGTGCCAGCACCCCGGGGGCAACTAATGAAAAACTGTTTTTT

v_call: TRBV5-6
d_call: TRBD2
j_call: TRBJ2-1
clone_size: .
cdr3_aa: CASSRTAAGAFLNEQFF
cdr3_nt: TGTGCCAGTTCGCGAACAGCAGCGGGGGCCTTTCTCAATGAGCAGTTCTTC

v_call: TRBV5-1
d_call: .
j_call: TRBJ1-3
clone_size: .
cdr3_aa: CASSLGPLEGRAIYF
cdr3_nt: TGCGCCAGCAGCTTAGGACCGCTGGAGGGACGCGCCATATATTTT

v_call: TRBV29-1
d_call: .
j_call: TRBJ2-7
clone_size: .
cdr3_aa: CSVVVRGSYEQYF
cdr3_nt: TGCAGCGTTGTTGTGAGAGGGTCCTACGAGCAGTACTTC

v_call: TRBV6-6
d_call: TRBD1
j_call: TRBJ2-5
clone_size: .
cdr3_aa: CASSRSGQGVGETQYF
cdr3_nt: TGTGCCAGCAGTCGATCGGGGCAGGGGGTAGGGGAGACCCAGTACTTC

v_call: TRBV27
d_call: .
j_call: TRBJ1-1
clone_size: few
cdr3_aa: CASRITGKVTEAFF
cdr3_nt: TGTGCCAGCAGGATAACAGGGAAGGTCACTGAAGCTTTCTTT

v_call: TRBV30
d_call: .
j_call: TRBJ1-5
clone_size: .
cdr3_aa: CAWSVGGIPGPQHF
cdr3_nt: TGTGCCTGGAGTGTAGGAGGGATTCCGGGGCCCCAGCATTTT

v_call: TRBV6-1
d_call: .
j_call: TRBJ2-7
clone_size: .
cdr3_aa: CASSAGGAEGLLREQYF
cdr3_nt: TGTGCCAGCAGTGCAGGGGGGGCCGAGGGGCTTCTGAGGGAGCAGTACTTC